This TCR beta chain originates from a study of T cell repertoires in cytomegalovirus infection. On the study more broadly: The public TCR beta signatures pointed to both CMV infection and matching HLA type.

This clonotype was recorded a few times. Its specificity is not known. The CDR3 runs 14 residues. V was shortened by 0 bases and J by 7 bases, with 10 bases between the two germline ends. CDR1 and CDR2 from the germline V gene are SGHTA and FQGNSA. TCRdb itself ran the reads through MiXCR, one entry per CDR3 protein. Of a few hundred thousand distinct CDR3 sequences detected, roughly 42% appear once; the ten largest clones hold more than 40%. This sequence was found in a human donor in good health (CMV status not recorded). Some clones in this sample may be carry-over from other donors' samples. This sequence joins TRBV7-2 and TRBJ1-5; the D gene is possibly TRBD1 (5 bases). The sequences come from cultured PBMCs, collected from culture after CMV antigen stimulation. CDR3 residues: CASSLALWGQPQHF. In DNA, the CDR3 is TGTGCCAGCAGCTTAGCGCTCTGGGGGCAGCCCCAGCATTTT. The complete variable domain, with remaining parts taken from reference TRBV7-2 and TRBJ1-5, reads GAGVSQSPSNKVTEKGKDVELRCDPISGHTALYWYRQSLGQGLEFLIYFQGNSAPDKSGLPSDRFSAERTGGSVSTLTIQRTQQEDSAVYLCASSLALWGQPQHFGDGTRLSIL.